The present T cell receptor (beta chain) was sequenced within a study of metastatic and nonmetastatic thyroid tumors. Study-wide background: From malignant and benign thyroid patients, repertoires in blood and in tumor or nodule tissue were compared.

All patients were untreated before thyroid surgery. TCRdb re-analyzed the PCR reads through MiXCR. The sample has about 70,000 clones, less than 20% seen once. Germline V gives CDR1 GTSNPN, CDR2 SVGIG (reference sequence). The V end was cut by 5 bases, the J end by 2 bases, with 10 bases between. The CDR3 length is 12 residues. This TCR derives from a female donor with papillary thyroid cancer or a benign thyroid nodule (not recorded which). Some clones in this sample may be carry-over from other donors' samples. The chain recombines TRBV30 with TRBJ2-7; D is ambiguous. Input material: blood. As DNA, the CDR3 is TGTGCCTGGTCCAGCGCGACCTACGAGCAGTACTTC. It codes for CAWSSATYEQYF.